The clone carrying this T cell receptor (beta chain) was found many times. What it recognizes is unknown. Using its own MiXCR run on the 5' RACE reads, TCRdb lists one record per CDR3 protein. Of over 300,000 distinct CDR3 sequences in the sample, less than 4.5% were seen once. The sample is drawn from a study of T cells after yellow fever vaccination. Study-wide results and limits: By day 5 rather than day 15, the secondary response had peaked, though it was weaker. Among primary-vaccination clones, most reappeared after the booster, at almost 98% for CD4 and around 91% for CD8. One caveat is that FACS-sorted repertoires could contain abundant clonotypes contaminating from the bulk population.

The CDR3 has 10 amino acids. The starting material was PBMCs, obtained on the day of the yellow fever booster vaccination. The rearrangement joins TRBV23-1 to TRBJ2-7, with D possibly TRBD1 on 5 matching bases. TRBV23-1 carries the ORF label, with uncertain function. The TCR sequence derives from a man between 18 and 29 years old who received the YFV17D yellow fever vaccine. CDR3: CASRTRRVAV. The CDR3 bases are TGCGCCAGCAGGACTCGCAGGGTGGCTGTC.